The 20 T cell receptor beta chains given below trace back to one sample, sequenced in a study of control samples from healthy donors and cancer patients. The assay was immunoSEQ multiplex PCR, and TCRdb's table has in-frame clones only and misses some. The data show approximately 97,000 clones, 85% to 90% seen once. Sequenced input: blood. The origin of the receptors is a young man in good health.

This chain links TRBV29-1 with TRBJ2-2; D is unclear. V lost 1 base and J lost 4, with 10 bases in between. Per the germline V gene, CDR1 is SQVTM and CDR2 is ANQGSEA. The CDR3 consists of 14 residues. CDR3 sequence: CSVEGHPGTGELFF. DNA of the CDR3: TGCAGCGTTGAAGGTCACCCGGGCACCGGGGAGCTGTTTTTT.

The rearrangement links TRBV7-9 to TRBJ2-3; a weak D match, TRBD2 (6 bases). This CDR3 is 14 amino acids long. The V end lost 5 bases, the J end lost 2 bases, and 11 bases lay between the germline ends. Germline V CDR1 and CDR2: SEHNR, FQNEAQ (reference sequence). The CDR3 DNA reads TGTGCCAGCAGCAAAAGCGGGTACACAGATACGCAGTATTTT. Amino acid sequence: CASSKSGYTDTQYF.

This chain joins TRBV10-2 and TRBJ2-1; TRBD2 matches 11 bases. The CDR3 spans 14 residues. The junction had 2 bases not matched to a gene; V was cut back by 4 bases and J by 6 bases. Germline V gene data show CDR1 as WSHSY and CDR2 as SAAADI. The CDR3 DNA reads TGCGCCAGCAGTGCACTAGCGGGAGTCAATGAGCAGTTCTTC. This codes for CASSALAGVNEQFF.

Only one count was recorded for this clone. The chain recombines TRBV5-5 with TRBJ1-1; maybe TRBD1 (6 bases). The CDR3 covers 17 residues. Germline values: CDR1 SGHKS, CDR2 YYEKEE (reference sequence). Trimming shortened V by 1 base and J by 1 base, and 17 bases separated the two germline ends. This CDR3 is CASSLFTGYAGNTEAFF. As DNA, the CDR3 is TGTGCCAGCAGCTTGTTTACAGGGTATGCCGGGAACACTGAAGCTTTCTTT.

This clone is a singleton in its sample. The chain couples TRBV4-1 to TRBJ2-3, with TRBD2 matching 8 bases. From germline, CDR1 is MGHRA and CDR2 YSYEKL. This CDR3 comprises 15 residues. V shed 1 base and J 1 base; nucleotides not matched to a gene: 1. The CDR3: CASSQGTSRTDTQYF. The CDR3 DNA reads TGCGCCAGCAGCCAAGGGACTAGCCGCACAGATACGCAGTATTTT.

This clone has only one observation. This chain links TRBV5-6 with TRBJ2-4; D is perhaps TRBD1 (6 bases). Germline CDR1 reads SGHDT; CDR2 reads YYEEEE. Trimming left V 1 base short and J 11 bases short, with 10 bases between. CDR3 length: 12 amino acids. The CDR3 sequence is CASSLFEGVQYF. As DNA, the CDR3 is TGTGCCAGCAGCTTGTTTGAGGGGGTTCAGTACTTC.

This chain's CDR3 is CASSPGQGRYEQYF. Here the CDR3 DNA reads TGTGCCAGCAGTCCGGGACAGGGGCGCTACGAGCAGTACTTC. The chain couples TRBV6-4 to TRBJ2-7, with 10 bases identical to TRBD1. The CDR3 consists of 14 residues. Germline lookup yields CDR1 MRHNA and CDR2 SNTAGT. V gave up 5 bases and J gave up 3 bases; unmatched junction bases: 4.

The chain couples TRBV7-2 to TRBJ1-5, with 9 bases identical to TRBD1. V was clipped by 5 bases and J by 6 bases; unmatched bases: 8. This CDR3 spans 15 amino acids. The germline gives CDR1 SGHTA, CDR2 FQGNSA. The CDR3 spells CASSLVTGGAQPQHF. As DNA, the CDR3 is TGTGCCAGCAGCCTTGTGACAGGGGGTGCTCAGCCCCAGCATTTT.

In nucleotides, the CDR3 is TGCGCCAGCAGCGCCCAGGGGATGAACACTGAAGCTTTCTTT. Protein product: CASSAQGMNTEAFF. This chain uses TRBV5-1 with TRBJ1-1; the D gene is possibly TRBD1 (6 bases). This CDR3 spans 14 amino acids. CDR1 SGHRS and CDR2 YFSETQ come from the germline V gene. Trimming pared 4 bases from V and 0 bases from J, leaving 10 bases between.

The chain uses TRBV19 and TRBJ1-5; possibly TRBD1 for D (5 bases). The CDR3 runs to 16 residues. Per the germline V gene, CDR1 is LNHDA and CDR2 is SQIVND (reference sequence). Trimming shortened V by 5 bases and J by 0 bases, and 14 bases separated the two germline ends. The CDR3 sequence: CASSDGGLHSNQPQHF. The CDR3 nucleotides are TGTGCCAGTAGTGACGGGGGACTACATAGCAATCAGCCCCAGCATTTT.

The chain employs TRBV6-2 or TRBV6-3 and TRBJ2-7; D not resolved. From germline, CDR1 is MNHEY and CDR2 SVGEGT. The length of the CDR3 is 12 residues. V was shortened by 6 bases and J by 2 bases, with 8 bases between the two germline ends. The DNA for the CDR3 is TGTGCCAGCAGCCCACGGACCTACGAGCAGTACTTC. It translates to CASSPRTYEQYF.

The J gene is TRBJ2-3, the V gene TRBV16, with a weak D call TRBD1 (6 bases). The CDR3 has 15 amino acids. Looked up from germline, CDR1 is KGHSY and CDR2 is FQNENV. Between the trimmed V and J ends, which lost 5 bases and 0 bases, there was a span of 12 bases. CDR3 sequence (DNA): TGTGCCAGCAGCGTACAGGGTGAGAGCACAGATACGCAGTATTTT. This translates into CASSVQGESTDTQYF.

V usage is TRBV27 and J usage is TRBJ1-1, with 8 nucleotides matching TRBD1. This CDR3 has 12 amino acids. CDR1 is MNHEY, CDR2 SMNVEV, per germline (reference sequence). Trimming at V came to 10 bases and at J to 4 bases, leaving 5 bases not matched to a gene. The CDR3 DNA is TGTGCCACCCGGGACAGGAGCACTGAAGCTTTCTTT. Its protein product is CATRDRSTEAFF.

The chain combines TRBV3-1 (or the pseudogene TRBV3-2) with TRBJ2-7; D remains unclear. Between the trimmed V and J ends, which lost 3 bases and 2 bases, there was a span of 5 bases. Looked up from germline, CDR1 is LGHDT and CDR2 is YNNKEL (reference sequence). The CDR3 extends over 12 amino acids. The CDR3 nucleotides are TGTGCCAGCAGCCATAACACCTACGAGCAGTACTTC. It specifies CASSHNTYEQYF.

This CDR3 is CASSFGLAGGMNTGELFF. CDR3 DNA sequence: TGTGCCAGCAGCTTCGGGTTAGCGGGAGGAATGAACACCGGGGAGCTGTTTTTT. V is TRBV7-9 and J is TRBJ2-2, with 10 bases lining up with TRBD2. The CDR3 loop spans 18 amino acids. V lost 3 bases, J lost 1 base, and 8 bases stayed unmatched. The germline V gene encodes CDR1 SEHNR and CDR2 FQNEAQ (reference sequence). The variable domain in full, with the rest retrieved from reference TRBV7-9 and TRBJ2-2, is DTGVSQNPRHKITKRGQNVTFRCDPISEHNRLYWYRQTLGQGPEFLTYFQNEAQLEKSRLLSDRFSAERPKGSFSTLEIQRTEQGDSAMYLCASSFGLAGGMNTGELFFGEGSRLTVL.

This clone was found a few times. The chain combines TRBV12-5 with TRBJ1-5, with a tentative D call TRBD1 (6 bases). Germline V gene sequence: CDR1 LGHNT, CDR2 FRNRAP. Trimming pared 0 bases from V and 6 bases from J, leaving 15 bases between. This CDR3 comprises 16 residues. CDR3 nucleotide sequence: TGTGCTAGTGGTTTGGTATTGGGCAGGGGAGCTCAGCCCCAGCATTTT. It encodes CASGLVLGRGAQPQHF.

V gene TRBV5-1 combines with J gene TRBJ1-6; D remains unclear. The CDR3 is made up of 12 amino acids. Germline CDR1 is SGHRS and CDR2 is YFSETQ. Trimming stripped 2 bases from V and 12 bases from J, with 9 bases between. The CDR3 spells CASSLTGKPLHF. The CDR3 DNA follows: TGCGCCAGCAGCTTAACGGGGAAACCCCTCCACTTT.

This clone has a single count. This chain joins TRBV11-2 and TRBJ2-2; D remains unclear. The germline gives CDR1 SGHAT, CDR2 FQNNGV. The V end lost 0 bases, the J end lost 0 bases, and 5 bases lay between the germline ends. The CDR3 length is 15 residues. CDR3 residues: CASSLDVTNTGELFF. CDR3 in DNA: TGTGCCAGCAGCTTAGACGTTACGAACACCGGGGAGCTGTTTTTT.

This chain uses TRBV4-3 with TRBJ2-7; weak D call: TRBD2 (5 bases). Germline V CDR1 and CDR2: LGHNA, YSLEER. CDR3 length: 15 amino acids. Trimming stripped 1 base from V and 2 bases from J, with 12 bases between. The CDR3 loop is CASSQVASIPYEQYF. The CDR3 DNA follows: TGCGCCAGCAGCCAAGTGGCTAGCATTCCCTACGAGCAGTACTTC.

This chain connects TRBV6-5 to TRBJ2-1; the match to TRBD2 covers 9 bases. Trimming removed 7 bases from V and 7 bases from J; junction bases left unmatched: 11. The CDR3 has 15 amino acids. CDR1 and CDR2 from the germline V gene are MNHEY and SVGAGI. CDR3 nucleotides: TGTGCCAGCAAGCTAAGCGGGAGCGGGGGGAATGAGCAGTTCTTC. Translated, it gives CASKLSGSGGNEQFF.